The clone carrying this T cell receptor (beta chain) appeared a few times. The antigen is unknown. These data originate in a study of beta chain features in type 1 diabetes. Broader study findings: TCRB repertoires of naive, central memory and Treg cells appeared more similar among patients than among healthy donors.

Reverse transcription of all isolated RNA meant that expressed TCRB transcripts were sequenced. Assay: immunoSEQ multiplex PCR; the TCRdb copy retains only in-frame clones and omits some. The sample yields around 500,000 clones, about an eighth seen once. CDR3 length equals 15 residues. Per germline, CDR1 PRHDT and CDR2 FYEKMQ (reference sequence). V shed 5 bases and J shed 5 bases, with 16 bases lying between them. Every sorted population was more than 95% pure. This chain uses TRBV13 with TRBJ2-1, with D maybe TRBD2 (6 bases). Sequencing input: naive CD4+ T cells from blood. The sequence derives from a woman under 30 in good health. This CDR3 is CASSRLAGPHNEQFF. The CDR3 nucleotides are TGTGCCAGCAGCCGGCTGGCGGGGCCTCACAATGAGCAGTTCTTC.